This is a list of T cell receptor beta chains from one sample in a study of control samples from healthy donors and cancer patients. TCRdb's copy holds only in-frame clones and misses some; the assay was immunoSEQ multiplex PCR. The repertoire holds 170,000 or so clones, with roughly 94% as singletons. Source material: blood. The receptor source for this set is a middle-aged woman in good health. Each CDR3 is given with its conserved first and last residue. Fields, in order: J gene, CDR3 length, clone size, V gene, CDR3 protein. The size of a clone is reported for some rows only, either as once, few or many, or as a class for expanded clones.

TRBJ2-2 | 15 | - | TRBV19 | CASSKDRQGTGELFF
TRBJ1-1 | 19 | - | TRBV19 | CASSPPRRGGVRLATEAFF
TRBJ2-1 | 19 | - | TRBV20-1 | CSAIDRGLAGERAYNEQFF
TRBJ1-5 | 13 | - | TRBV25-1 | CASRQGANQPQHF
TRBJ1-3 | 14 | - | TRBV25-1 | CASSPPGYGNTIYF
TRBJ2-1 | 15 | - | TRBV7-9 | CASSLVSGGAHEQFF
TRBJ2-2 | 13 | - | TRBV7-3 | CASSTTGTGELFF
TRBJ2-1 | 15 | - | TRBV20-1 | CSASGAGSSYNEQFF
TRBJ1-5 | 13 | - | TRBV29-1 | CSVRQGENQPQHF
TRBJ1-1 | 12 | once | TRBV6-5 | CATSGWNTEAFF
TRBJ2-2 | 14 | - | TRBV11-3 | CASSLGRVTGELFF
TRBJ1-1 | 13 | - | TRBV12-3/TRBV12-4 | CASSLVRNTEAFF